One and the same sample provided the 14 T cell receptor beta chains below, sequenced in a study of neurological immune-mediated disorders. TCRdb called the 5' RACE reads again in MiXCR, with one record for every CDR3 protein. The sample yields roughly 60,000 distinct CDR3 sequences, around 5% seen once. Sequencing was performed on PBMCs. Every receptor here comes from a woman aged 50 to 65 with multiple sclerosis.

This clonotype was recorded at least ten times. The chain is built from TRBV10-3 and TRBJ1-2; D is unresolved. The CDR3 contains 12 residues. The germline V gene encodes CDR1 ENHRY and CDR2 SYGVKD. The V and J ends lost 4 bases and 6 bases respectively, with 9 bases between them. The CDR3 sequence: CAISVLGDGYTF. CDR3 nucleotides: TGTGCCATCAGTGTCCTGGGAGATGGCTACACCTTC.

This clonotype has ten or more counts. The CDR3 bases are TGTGCCAGCAGCCCAACAGGGTTAGACGAGCAGTACTTC. Translated, it gives CASSPTGLDEQYF. The chain couples TRBV7-2 to TRBJ2-7; tentative D call: TRBD1 (6 bases). The germline CDR1 and CDR2 sequences are SGHTA and FQGNSA. The ends were cut back, 5 bases at V and 5 bases at J, with 13 bases in the middle. The CDR3 spans 13 residues.

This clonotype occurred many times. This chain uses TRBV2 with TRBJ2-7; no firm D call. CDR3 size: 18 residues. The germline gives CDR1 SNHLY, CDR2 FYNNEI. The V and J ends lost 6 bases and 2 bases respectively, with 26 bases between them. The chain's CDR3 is CASSGFILGRYLPYEQYF. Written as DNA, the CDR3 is TGTGCCAGCAGCGGGTTTATTCTTGGCCGATACCTTCCCTACGAGCAGTACTTC.

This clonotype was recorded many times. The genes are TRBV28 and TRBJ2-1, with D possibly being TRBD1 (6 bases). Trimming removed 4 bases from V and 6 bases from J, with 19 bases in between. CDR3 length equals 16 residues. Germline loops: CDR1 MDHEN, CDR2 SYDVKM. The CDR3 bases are TGTGCCAGCAGTTCCTCAGGGGCCCAGATGGTCAATGAGCAGTTCTTC. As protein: CASSSSGAQMVNEQFF.

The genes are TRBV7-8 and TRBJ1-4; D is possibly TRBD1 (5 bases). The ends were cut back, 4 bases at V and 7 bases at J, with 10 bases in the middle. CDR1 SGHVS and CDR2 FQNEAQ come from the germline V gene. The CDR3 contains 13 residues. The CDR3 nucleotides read TGTGCCAGCAGCTCGAGACAGCCTGAAAAACTGTTTTTT. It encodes CASSSRQPEKLFF.

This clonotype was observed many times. This CDR3 is CASSQGSGANVLTF. In DNA form, the CDR3 reads TGTGCCAGCAGCCAGGGTTCTGGGGCCAACGTCCTGACTTTC. The rearrangement uses TRBV3-1 and TRBJ2-6; D is unresolved. Germline assignment: CDR1 LGHDT and CDR2 YNNKEL (reference sequence). CDR3 length: 14 residues. V was pared by 3 bases and J by 1 base, with 4 bases between.

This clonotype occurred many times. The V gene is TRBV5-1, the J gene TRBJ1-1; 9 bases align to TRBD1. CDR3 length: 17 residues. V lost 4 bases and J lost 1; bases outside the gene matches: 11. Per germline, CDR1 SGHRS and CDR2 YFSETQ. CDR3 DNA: TGCGCCAGCAGCAAATACGGGGACAGGGTTCGGAACACTGAAGCTTTCTTT. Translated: CASSKYGDRVRNTEAFF. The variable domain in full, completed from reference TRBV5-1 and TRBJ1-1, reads KAGVTQTPRYLIKTRGQQVTLSCSPISGHRSVSWYQQTPGQGLQFLFEYFSETQRNKGNFPGRFSGRQFSNSRSEMNVSTLELGDSALYLCASSKYGDRVRNTEAFFGQGTRLTVV.

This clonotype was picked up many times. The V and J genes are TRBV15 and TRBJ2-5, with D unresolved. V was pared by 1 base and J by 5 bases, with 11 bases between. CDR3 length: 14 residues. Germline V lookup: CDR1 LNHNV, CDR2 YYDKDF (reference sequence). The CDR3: CATSRGQLGETQYF. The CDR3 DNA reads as TGTGCCACCAGCAGAGGACAACTGGGGGAGACCCAGTACTTC.

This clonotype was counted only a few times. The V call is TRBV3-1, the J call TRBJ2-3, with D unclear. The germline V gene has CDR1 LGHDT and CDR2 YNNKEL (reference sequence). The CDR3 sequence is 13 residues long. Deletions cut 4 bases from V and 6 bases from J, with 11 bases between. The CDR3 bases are TGTGCCAGCAGCCCCCCCCTAGGTGATACGCAGTATTTT. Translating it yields CASSPPLGDTQYF.

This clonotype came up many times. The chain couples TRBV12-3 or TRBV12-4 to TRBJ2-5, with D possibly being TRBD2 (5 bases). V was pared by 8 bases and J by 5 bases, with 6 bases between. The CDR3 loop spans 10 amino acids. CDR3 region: CASSGETQYF. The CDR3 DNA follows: TGTGCCAGCTCGGGGGAGACCCAGTACTTC.

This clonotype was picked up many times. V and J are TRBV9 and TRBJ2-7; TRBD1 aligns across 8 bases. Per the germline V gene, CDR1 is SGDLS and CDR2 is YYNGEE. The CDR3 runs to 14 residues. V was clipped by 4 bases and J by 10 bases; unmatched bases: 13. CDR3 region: CASSPGQDLDGQYV. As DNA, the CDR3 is TGTGCCAGCAGCCCGGGACAGGATCTTGATGGACAGTACGTC.

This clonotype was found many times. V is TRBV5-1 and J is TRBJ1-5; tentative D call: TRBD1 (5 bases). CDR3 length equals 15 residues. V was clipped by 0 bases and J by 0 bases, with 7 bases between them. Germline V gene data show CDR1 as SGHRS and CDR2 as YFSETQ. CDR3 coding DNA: TGCGCCAGCAGCTTGGGAGACAGTAGCAATCAGCCCCAGCATTTT. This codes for CASSLGDSSNQPQHF.

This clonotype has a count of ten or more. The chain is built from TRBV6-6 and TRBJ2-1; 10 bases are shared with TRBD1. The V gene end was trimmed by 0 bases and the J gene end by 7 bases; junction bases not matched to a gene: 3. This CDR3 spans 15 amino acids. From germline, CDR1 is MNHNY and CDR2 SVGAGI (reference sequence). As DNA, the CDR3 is TGTGCCAGCAGTTACTCGGGACAGGGGCCAAATGAGCAGTTCTTC. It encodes CASSYSGQGPNEQFF.

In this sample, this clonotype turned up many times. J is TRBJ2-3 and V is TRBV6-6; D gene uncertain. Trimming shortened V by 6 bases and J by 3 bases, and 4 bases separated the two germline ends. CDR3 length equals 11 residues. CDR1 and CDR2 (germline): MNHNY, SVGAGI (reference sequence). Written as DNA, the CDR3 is TGTGCCAGCAGGACAACAGATACGCAGTATTTT. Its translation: CASRTTDTQYF.